These 20 T cell receptor beta chains were all obtained from the same sample, sequenced in a study of blood T cells in healthy people across ages. A sample-barcoded 5' primer and a J-beta primer mix were used in a second PCR of about 7 to 12 cycles. TCRdb redid the calling of the 5' RACE reads with MiXCR, one entry per CDR3 protein. The sample shows some 1.4 million distinct CDR3 sequences, around 42% of them seen only once. What was sequenced was blood. The receptors here all came from a woman aged 18-29 years in good health.

V gene TRBV20-1 combines with J gene TRBJ2-3, with D possibly being TRBD1 or TRBD2 (5 bases each). Germline V gives CDR1 DFQATT, CDR2 SNEGSKA (reference sequence). V was cut by 1 base and J by 2 bases, with 13 bases left in between. The CDR3 runs 15 residues. The CDR3 loop is CSARAFVGVTDTQYF. CDR3 bases: TGCAGTGCTAGAGCCTTTGTGGGGGTCACAGATACGCAGTATTTT.

This clonotype has at least ten counts. The chain carries TRBV4-1 and TRBJ2-3; D remains unclear. Deletions cut 4 bases from V and 5 bases from J, with 16 bases between. The CDR3 is 15 residues long. Germline CDR1 MGHRA, CDR2 YSYEKL. The DNA of the CDR3 is TGCGCCAGCAGCCCCCTCCCAGAGTCAGGAGATACGCAGTATTTT. This encodes CASSPLPESGDTQYF.

Regarding this clonotype: The junction differs from germline at one of its ends, possibly a read error. The V and J genes are TRBV10-3 and TRBJ2-7; 7 bases line up with TRBD1. The germline V gene encodes CDR1 ENHRY and CDR2 SYGVKD. This CDR3 spans 14 amino acids. The CDR3 region has the DNA TGTACCATCAGTGGGAGACAGGGTACCTACGAGCAGTACTTC. This encodes CTISGRQGTYEQYF.

The gene calls are TRBV10-3 and TRBJ2-1, with a tentative D call TRBD2 (6 bases). CDR1 is ENHRY, CDR2 SYGVKD, per germline. The CDR3 has 15 residues. Trimming pared 7 bases from V and 0 bases from J, leaving 13 bases between. The CDR3 DNA follows: TGTGCCATCAACCCTGCCGGGAGCTCCTACAATGAGCAGTTCTTC. It yields the protein CAINPAGSSYNEQFF.

The gene calls are TRBV27 and TRBJ2-7, with 8 bases lining up with TRBD1. The J call may be faulty, since TRBJ2-5 better matches the DNA end. This CDR3 has 14 amino acids. The V gene's germline CDR1 is MNHEY and CDR2 SMNVEV (reference sequence). The CDR3 coding sequence is TGTGCCAGCCACGCGAGGGACAGGTCTGCGACCCAGTACTTC. This gives the protein CASHARDRSATQYF.

This clonotype was seen a few times. The V gene is TRBV3-1, the J gene TRBJ2-1; 11 nucleotides agree with TRBD2. J was trimmed by 10 bases and V by 4 bases; bases with no gene match: 12. Germline CDR1 LGHDT, CDR2 YNNKEL (reference sequence). The CDR3 length is 16 residues. DNA for the CDR3: TGTGCCAGCAGCCGAATTAGCGGGGGGGCCGTCGGAGAGCAGTTCTTC. This sequence encodes CASSRISGGAVGEQFF.

The rearrangement joins TRBV24-1 to TRBJ2-5, with 13 nucleotides matching TRBD2. Trimming took 0 bases from V and 11 from J; bases not matched to a gene: 8. The CDR3 covers 16 residues. CDR1 is KGHDR, CDR2 SFDVKD, per germline. Here the CDR3 DNA reads TGTGCCACCAGTGATTTGCCAGGACTAGCGGGGGAGGAGCAGTACTTC. It yields the protein CATSDLPGLAGEEQYF.

The genes are TRBV12-3 or TRBV12-4 and TRBJ2-7, with 10 bases identical to TRBD2. CDR3 length: 14 residues. After removal of 7 bases from V and 3 bases from J, the junction contained 6 bases not matched to a gene. The CDR3 reads CASTTAGGSYEQYF. The DNA of the CDR3 is TGTGCCAGCACCACAGCGGGGGGGAGCTACGAGCAGTACTTC.

This clonotype was observed a handful of times. The CDR3 DNA reads TGTGCCAGCAGCGAGAAGACAGGGGGCAACATTCAGTACTTC. This gives the protein CASSEKTGGNIQYF. The V gene is TRBV7-2, the J gene TRBJ2-4; TRBD1 matches 10 bases. CDR3 length: 14 amino acids. V dropped 5 bases and J dropped 7; count of bases not matched to a gene: 5. Germline CDR1 and CDR2: SGHTA and FQGNSA.

This clonotype appeared a few times. The V gene is TRBV9, the J gene TRBJ2-7, with 7 bases lining up with TRBD2. CDR1 and CDR2 from the germline V gene are SGDLS and YYNGEE. The CDR3 has 15 amino acids. Trimming took 4 bases from V and 1 from J; bases not matched to a gene: 8. DNA for the CDR3: TGTGCCAGCAGCCCTACGGGGGACTATTCCTACGAGCAGTACTTC. Amino acid sequence: CASSPTGDYSYEQYF.

This clonotype was found many times. The chain recombines TRBV7-7 with TRBJ2-1; TRBD2 aligns across 8 bases. The junction had 2 bases not matched to a gene; V was cut back by 1 base and J by 0 bases. Germline values: CDR1 SSHAT, CDR2 FNYEAQ (reference sequence). This CDR3 has 16 amino acids. CDR3 sequence reads: CASSLGLAGSYNEQFF. In nucleotides, the CDR3 is TGTGCCAGCAGCTTAGGCCTAGCGGGCTCCTACAATGAGCAGTTCTTC.

The chain uses TRBV6-5 and TRBJ1-2, with TRBD1 matching 12 bases. Germline V CDR1 and CDR2: MNHEY, SVGAGI. The J segment lost 7 bases and the V segment lost 7 bases, leaving 7 bases of the junction unmatched. The length of the CDR3 is 14 residues. CDR3 DNA sequence: TGTGCCAGCACCATGGGGACAGGGGGCGGTGGCTACACCTTC. The encoded protein is CASTMGTGGGGYTF.

This chain links TRBV4-2 with TRBJ2-3, with no clear D. The CDR3 contains 17 residues. V lost 3 bases, J lost 3 bases, and 19 bases lay in between. In germline, CDR1 is LGHNA, CDR2 YNFKEQ. The CDR3, as DNA: TGTGCCAGCAGCCAGGACCTTGCCTGGATTGCGACAGATACGCAGTATTTT. Its protein product is CASSQDLAWIATDTQYF.

V is TRBV5-5 and J is TRBJ2-4; 7 nucleotides align to TRBD2. The tail of the sequence fits TRBJ2-7 better, so the J call may be wrong. This CDR3 has 15 residues. Germline lookup yields CDR1 SGHKS and CDR2 YYEKEE (reference sequence). The CDR3 reads CASSLRRAGPYEQYF. CDR3 coding DNA: TGTGCCAGCAGCCTAAGACGAGCGGGGCCCTACGAGCAGTACTTC.

The chain couples TRBV20-1 to TRBJ2-1, with D perhaps matching TRBD1 (6 bases). Germline loops: CDR1 DFQATT, CDR2 SNEGSKA (reference sequence). There are 15 residues in the CDR3. V was trimmed by 5 bases and J by 3 bases, leaving 17 bases between them. The CDR3 DNA is TGCAGTGCTCCACCGGGACATCGATACTACAATGAGCAGTTCTTC. It is translated as CSAPPGHRYYNEQFF.

This clonotype turned up a few times. The gene calls are TRBV27 and TRBJ1-2; the match to TRBD1 covers 9 bases. CDR1 MNHEY and CDR2 SMNVEV come from the germline V gene (reference sequence). The CDR3 loop spans 15 amino acids. The V gene end was trimmed by 5 bases and the J gene end by 8 bases; junction bases not matched to a gene: 12. CDR3 amino acids: CASSLSGTGRQGYTF. The CDR3 DNA sequence: TGTGCCAGCAGTCTGTCCGGGACAGGGAGGCAGGGCTACACCTTC.

The chain is built from TRBV5-1 and TRBJ2-5; D not certain. The CDR3 totals 14 residues. Trimming cost V 7 bases and J 7 bases, with 20 bases left between them. From germline, CDR1 is SGHRS and CDR2 YFSETQ. CDR3 amino acids: CASSRDLGIGTQYF. DNA of the CDR3: TGCGCCAGCTCAAGGGATTTGGGAATTGGGACCCAGTACTTC.

V is TRBV5-5 and J is TRBJ2-6; D perhaps matches TRBD1 (6 bases). Germline V gene data show CDR1 as SGHKS and CDR2 as YYEKEE (reference sequence). The CDR3 runs to 17 residues. Trimming cost V 2 bases and J 5 bases, with 17 bases left between them. CDR3 coding DNA: TGTGCCAGCAGCTTCGGACAGCCCGACTATTGGGCCAACGTCCTGACTTTC. Translating gives CASSFGQPDYWANVLTF.

In this sample, this clonotype turned up a few times. This sequence joins TRBV10-3 and TRBJ2-7, with D tentatively TRBD2 (5 bases). The CDR3 consists of 14 residues. V gave up 6 bases and J gave up 2 bases, with 14 bases separating them. CDR1 and CDR2 from the germline V gene are ENHRY and SYGVKD. As DNA, the CDR3 is TGTGCCATCAGCCCCCTCGGGGATACCTACGAGCAGTACTTC. This codes for CAISPLGDTYEQYF.

This clonotype was seen a few times. This sequence joins TRBV27 and TRBJ1-4; weak D call: TRBD1 (5 bases). Looked up from germline, CDR1 is MNHEY and CDR2 is SMNVEV (reference sequence). The CDR3 consists of 15 residues. V lost 6 bases and J lost 3, with 14 bases in between. CDR3 sequence (DNA): TGTGCCAGCAGGTTTCAGGGACGGGCTAATGAAAAACTGTTTTTT. Translating it yields CASRFQGRANEKLFF.